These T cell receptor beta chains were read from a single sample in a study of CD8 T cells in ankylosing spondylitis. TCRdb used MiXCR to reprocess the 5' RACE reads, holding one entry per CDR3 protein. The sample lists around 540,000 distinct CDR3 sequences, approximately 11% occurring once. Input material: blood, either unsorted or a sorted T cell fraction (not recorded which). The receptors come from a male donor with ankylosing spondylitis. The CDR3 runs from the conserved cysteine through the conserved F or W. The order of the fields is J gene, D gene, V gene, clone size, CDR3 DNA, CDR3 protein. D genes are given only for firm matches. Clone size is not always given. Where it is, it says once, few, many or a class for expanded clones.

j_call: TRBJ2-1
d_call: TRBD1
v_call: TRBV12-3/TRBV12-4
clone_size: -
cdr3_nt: TGTGCCAGCCCGGGACAGTCCTACAATGAGCAGTTCTTC
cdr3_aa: CASPGQSYNEQFF

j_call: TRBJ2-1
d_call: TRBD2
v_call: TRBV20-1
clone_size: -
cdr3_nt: TGCAGTGCCTCTTCCCTAGCGGGGTACTACAATGAGCAGTTCTTC
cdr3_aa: CSASSLAGYYNEQFF

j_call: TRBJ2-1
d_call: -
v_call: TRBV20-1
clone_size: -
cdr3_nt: TGCAGTGCCCGAGGGATAGCGAGGGGTGAGCAGTTCTTC
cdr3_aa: CSARGIARGEQFF

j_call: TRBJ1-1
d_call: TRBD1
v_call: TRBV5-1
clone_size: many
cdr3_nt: TGCGCCAGCACCGCAGGGGGCATGGACACTGAAGCTTTCTTT
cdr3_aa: CASTAGGMDTEAFF

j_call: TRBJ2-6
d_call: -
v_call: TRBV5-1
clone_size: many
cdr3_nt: TGCGCCAGCAGCTTCGATATCACCTACTCTGGGGCCAACGTCCTGACTTTC
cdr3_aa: CASSFDITYSGANVLTF

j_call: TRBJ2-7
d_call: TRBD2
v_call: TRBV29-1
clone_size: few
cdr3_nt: TGCAGCGTTGAATGGGGTCTGGGGGGAGGGCCGATCACCTACGAGCAGTACTTC
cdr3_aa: CSVEWGLGGGPITYEQYF

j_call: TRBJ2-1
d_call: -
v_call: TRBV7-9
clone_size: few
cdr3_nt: TGTGCCAGCAGCTTAGGGCTAGCCTCCTACAATGAGCAGTTCTTC
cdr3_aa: CASSLGLASYNEQFF

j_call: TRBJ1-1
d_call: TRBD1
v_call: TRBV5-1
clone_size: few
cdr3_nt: TGCGCCAGCAGCCAGACAGGGTCGGGTGAAGCTTTCTTT
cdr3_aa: CASSQTGSGEAFF

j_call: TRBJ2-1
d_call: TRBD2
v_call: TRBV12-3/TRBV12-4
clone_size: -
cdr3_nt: TGTGCCAGCAGTTACCGGACTAGCGGGAGGGCTCATGAGCAGTTCTTC
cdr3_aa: CASSYRTSGRAHEQFF

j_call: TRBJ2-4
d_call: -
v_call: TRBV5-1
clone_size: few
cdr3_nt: TGCGCCAGCAGCCTACGGACGGGGGGCGACATTCAGTACTTC
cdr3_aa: CASSLRTGGDIQYF

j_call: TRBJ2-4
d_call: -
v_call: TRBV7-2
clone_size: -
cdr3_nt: TGTGCCAGCAGCCCGAGGGACTTGGGAGCCAAAAACATTCAGTACTTC
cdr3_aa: CASSPRDLGAKNIQYF

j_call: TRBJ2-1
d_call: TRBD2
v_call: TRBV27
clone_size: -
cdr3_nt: TGTGCCAGCAGTTTCGGAGCGGGAGGGCCCGATAGGAATGAGCAGTTCTTC
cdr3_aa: CASSFGAGGPDRNEQFF

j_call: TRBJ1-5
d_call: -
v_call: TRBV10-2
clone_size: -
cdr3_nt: TGCGCCAGGGGGGGGGACCCCAGGGGACAGCCCCAGCATTTT
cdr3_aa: CARGGDPRGQPQHF

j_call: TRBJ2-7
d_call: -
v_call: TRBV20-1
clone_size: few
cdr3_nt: TGCAGTGTTCGGACCGCCTACGAGCAGTACTTC
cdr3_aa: CSVRTAYEQYF

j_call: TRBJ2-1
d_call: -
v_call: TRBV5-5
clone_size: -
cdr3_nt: TGTGCCAGCAGCTTGGTAACGCAGGCGATGAATGAGCAGTTCTTC
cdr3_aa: CASSLVTQAMNEQFF

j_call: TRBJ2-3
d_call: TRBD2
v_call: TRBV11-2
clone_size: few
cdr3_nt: TGTGCCAGCAGCTTAGGCGGACTAGCTGCAGATACGCAGTATTTT
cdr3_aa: CASSLGGLAADTQYF

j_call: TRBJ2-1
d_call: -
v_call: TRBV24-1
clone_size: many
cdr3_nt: TGTGCCACCAGGTTGGTTAGAGATTTGAGGAATGAGCAGTTCTTC
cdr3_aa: CATRLVRDLRNEQFF

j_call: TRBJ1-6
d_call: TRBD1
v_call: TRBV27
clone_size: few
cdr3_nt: TGTGCCAGCAGTTCCCTGGACAGGGAGAATTCACCCCTCCACTTT
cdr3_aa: CASSSLDRENSPLHF

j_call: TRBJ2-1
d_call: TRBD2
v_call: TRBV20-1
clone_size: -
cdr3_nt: TGCAGTGCAGTATTAGCGGGGTACAATGAGCAGTTCTTC
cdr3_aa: CSAVLAGYNEQFF

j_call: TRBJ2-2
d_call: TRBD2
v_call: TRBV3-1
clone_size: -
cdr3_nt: TGTGCCAGCAGCCAAGGTGGAGCGGGAGTTAACACCGGGGAGCTGTTTTTT
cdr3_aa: CASSQGGAGVNTGELFF

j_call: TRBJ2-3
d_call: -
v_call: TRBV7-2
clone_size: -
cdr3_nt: TGTGCCAGCAGCTACACAGGGACAGATACGCAGTATTTT
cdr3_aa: CASSYTGTDTQYF

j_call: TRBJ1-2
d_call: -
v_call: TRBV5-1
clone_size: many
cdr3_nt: TGCGCCAGCAGCTTGGGGACCTCGGGGAACGATGGCTACACCTTC
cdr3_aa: CASSLGTSGNDGYTF

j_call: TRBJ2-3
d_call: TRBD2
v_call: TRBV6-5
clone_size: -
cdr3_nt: TGTGCCAGCAGTTGGGGGCTAGCGGGAACTAGCACAGATACGCAGTATTTT
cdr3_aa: CASSWGLAGTSTDTQYF

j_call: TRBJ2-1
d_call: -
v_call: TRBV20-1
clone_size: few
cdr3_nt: TGCAGTGCTCAAGGATACTACAATGAGCAGTTCTTC
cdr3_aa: CSAQGYYNEQFF

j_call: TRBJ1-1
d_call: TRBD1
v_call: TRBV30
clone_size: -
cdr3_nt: TGTGCCTGGCAAGGACAGGGTGGAAATGGAGCTTTCTTT
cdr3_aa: CAWQGQGGNGAFF